This T cell receptor beta chain originates from a study of blood T cell repertoires in COVID-19 (dated by TCRdb to about 2020). Context from the whole study: Samples covering the acute and convalescent phases of COVID-19 were provided by collaborators in the United States, Italy and Spain. Samples were obtained from the ongoing ImmuneRACE study (first 160 participants) and from some 1,300 subjects provided by 6 global collaborators. A freely available public database, intended as a resource for researchers studying the immune response to SARS-CoV-2, is where the repertoires were released. A de-identified subject ID, COVID-19 status, age in years and sex were almost always included in the sample metadata. Where available, HLA class I and class II types were taken from metadata supplied by the sample provider and were not determined by assay-based typing. Subjects who had been exposed to COVID-19, were actively infected with it, or had recovered from it provided the deeply sampled blood TCRbeta repertoires that made up the dataset. The prospective study material was composed of cDNA or gDNA derived from T cells, B-cell-depleted T cells, or PBMCs.

One collaborating source in Seattle enrolled patients during active infection and followed them longitudinally through the course of disease. The collaborating institutions used their own protocols to collect whole blood in K2EDTA tubes. For TCRbeta analysis, collaborator samples were shipped as frozen whole blood, as isolated PBMCs, or as DNA extracted from either sample type. The germline V gene gives CDR1 as SQVTM and CDR2 as ANQGSEA. The CDR3, from cysteine to phenylalanine, totals 11 residues. Only the CDR3 DNA is retained, 33 bases long and in frame from the first base. Trimming accounts for 7 bases at V and 8 bases at J, while the number of junction bases matched to no gene is 0. The paper's findings and limits, for the study overall: The amount of clinical and demographic metadata varied by source and participant and was provided uncurated.

Regarding this clone: It lacks a known antigen. There are no base qualities to consult, and no much larger clone falls within one base.

TCRbeta CDR3 regions were amplified from genomic DNA using the immunoSEQ Assay, a bias-controlled multiplex PCR. Per the original workflow: The number of nucleated cells in each sample was estimated by amplification of reference gene primers within the assay. To quantify the absolute abundance of each unique TCRbeta CDR3 rearrangement, sequence reads were collapsed and filtered. Productive Simpson clonality was computed per sample as the square root of Simpson's diversity index over productive rearrangements. Entries here come from immuneACCESS through TCRdb and include only in-frame sequences with V and J called. Some clones fail to appear in such tables; in the studies checked, an unresolved V gene covers under half of the shortfall, and the cause of the remainder is unknown. From that table come the V and J calls and clone size; the DNA was used to work out D and trimming. This sample gives about 270,000 clones in total; roughly 88% of them show up just once. The biggest ten clones account for approximately 6% of the sample.

Material for sequencing was peripheral blood. This receptor was identified in a woman of 80 years or more with COVID-19, enrolled during active disease. The chain links TRBV29-1 with TRBJ2-1, and TRBD1 aligns with 12 junction nucleotides. Here is the DNA: TGCAGCGGGGACAGGGGGCATGAGCAGTTCTTC. Translated, this is CSGDRGHEQFF.